These T cell receptor beta chains were read from a single sample in a study of CD8+ T cells in alopecia areata. TCRdb's copy holds only in-frame clones and misses some; the assay was immunoSEQ multiplex PCR. The sample lists approximately 100,000 clones, over 40% seen once, with about 0.79% in the top ten. The sequenced material came from CD4+ T cells sorted from blood. The receptors derive from a human donor with alopecia areata. CDR3s leave out the opening cysteine and the closing phenylalanine or tryptophan. The order of the fields is V gene, CDR3 protein.

>TRBV30
ACGRRSAGEQF
>TRBV29-1
SVHIPADTQY
>TRBV29-1
SVELSPQGFYGYT
>TRBV30
AWSFRDGGFGYYGYT
>TRBV11-2
ASSQGIYTQY
>TRBV7-9
ASSLLTEDQPQH
>TRBV7-9
ASSLALSNNEQF
>TRBV6-5
ASSSDRDNQPQH
>TRBV29-1
SARTGPGPQH
>TRBV18
ASSQLQDTQY